This entry lists 5 T cell receptor beta chains sequenced from one sample in a study of hypomethylating agent response in myelodysplastic syndrome. Assay: immunoSEQ multiplex PCR; the TCRdb copy retains only in-frame clones and omits some. Of about 4,000 clones listed, 85% to 90% are singletons. Sequenced here: bone marrow, sampled before or after starting hypomethylating agent treatment for myelodysplastic syndrome (not recorded which). Receptors were obtained from a human donor with myelodysplastic syndrome.

The chain has TRBV9 and TRBJ1-1, with D possibly being TRBD1 (5 bases). Per germline, CDR1 SGDLS and CDR2 YYNGEE. V was cut by 4 bases and J by 2 bases, with 12 bases left in between. There are 14 residues in the CDR3. In DNA, the CDR3 is TGTGCCAGCAGCTCCGGGACGGCTAACACTGAAGCTTTCTTT. Translated, it gives CASSSGTANTEAFF.

The gene calls are TRBV11-2 and TRBJ2-5; no reliable D call. Trimming pared 4 bases from V and 5 bases from J, leaving 8 bases between. The germline gives CDR1 SGHAT, CDR2 FQNNGV. This CDR3 has 12 amino acids. CDR3 coding DNA: TGTGCCAGCAGCTGGTTGGGCGAGACCCAGTACTTC. Protein sequence: CASSWLGETQYF.

The J gene is TRBJ2-3, the V gene TRBV9, with a weak D call TRBD2 (5 bases). V dropped 4 bases and J dropped 4 bases, with 13 bases sitting between them. The CDR3 contains 14 residues. Germline CDR1 is SGDLS and CDR2 is YYNGEE. The CDR3 loop reads CASSRGVAPDTQYF. CDR3 in DNA: TGTGCCAGCAGCCGGGGAGTAGCCCCAGATACGCAGTATTTT. Supplemented by reference TRBV9 and TRBJ2-3, the full variable domain reads DSGVTQTPKHLITATGQRVTLRCSPRSGDLSVYWYQQSLDQGLQFLIQYYNGEERAKGNILERFSAQQFPDLHSELNLSSLELGDSALYFCASSRGVAPDTQYFGPGTRLTVL.

The chain is built from TRBV7-9 and TRBJ1-1, with D possibly matching TRBD1 (5 bases). Germline-derived CDR1 and CDR2 are SEHNR and FQNEAQ (reference sequence). Trimming pared 5 bases from V and 1 base from J, leaving 11 bases between. CDR3 length: 14 amino acids. CDR3 residues: CASSQAGKNTEAFF. CDR3 DNA sequence: TGTGCCAGCAGCCAAGCAGGGAAGAACACTGAAGCTTTCTTT.

This clone appeared a few times. The chain has TRBV7-9 and TRBJ1-1; D possibly corresponds to TRBD1 (6 bases). V was clipped by 2 bases and J by 1 base, with 14 bases between them. Germline V gene lookup returns CDR1 SEHNR and CDR2 FQNEAQ (reference sequence). The CDR3 has 16 residues. CDR3 sequence (DNA): TGTGCCAGCAGCTTAAGACTACAGGGAAGGAACACTGAAGCTTTCTTT. It codes for CASSLRLQGRNTEAFF. Looking up the rest from reference TRBV7-9 and TRBJ1-1 gives the full variable domain: DTGVSQNPRHKITKRGQNVTFRCDPISEHNRLYWYRQTLGQGPEFLTYFQNEAQLEKSRLLSDRFSAERPKGSFSTLEIQRTEQGDSAMYLCASSLRLQGRNTEAFFGQGTRLTVV.